One and the same sample provided the 5 T cell receptor beta chains below, sequenced in a study of CD8 T cells in Susac syndrome. Random hexamers were used to reverse transcribe the RNA input (about 0.45 to 1 ug). One entry per CDR3 protein, called by TCRdb with MiXCR from the immunoSEQ multiplex PCR reads. The sample has about 190,000 distinct CDR3 sequences, 85% to 95% seen once. Sequencing was done on a sample of CD4+ T cells from PBMCs. These receptors came from a human donor in good health.

This chain uses TRBV30 with TRBJ1-2; D is unresolved. Trimming left V 0 bases short and J 4 bases short, with 9 bases between. In germline, CDR1 is GTSNPN, CDR2 SVGIG (reference sequence). The CDR3 consists of 13 residues. The CDR3 is CAWSVEQLYGYTF. In DNA form, the CDR3 reads TGTGCCTGGAGTGTAGAACAGCTCTATGGCTACACCTTC.

The V and J genes are TRBV20-1 and TRBJ1-2; D might be TRBD1 (5 bases). Germline V gives CDR1 DFQATT, CDR2 SNEGSKA (reference sequence). The CDR3 runs to 13 residues. The V and J ends lost 1 base and 8 bases respectively, with 14 bases between them. This chain's CDR3 is CSARASGTGGYTF. The CDR3 nucleotides read TGCAGTGCTAGAGCCTCCGGGACCGGGGGCTACACCTTC.

CDR3 coding DNA: TGTGCCACCAGCAGAGATCCTGAGGACAGGGACTATGGCTACACCTTC. Translated, it gives CATSRDPEDRDYGYTF. The V call is TRBV15, the J call TRBJ1-2, with TRBD1 matching 8 bases. Germline assignment: CDR1 LNHNV and CDR2 YYDKDF (reference sequence). CDR3 length: 16 amino acids. The J segment lost 3 bases and the V segment lost 0 bases, leaving 6 bases of the junction unmatched.

V usage is TRBV5-1 and J usage is TRBJ2-7; TRBD2 matches at 9 bases. The CDR3 runs 16 residues. Per the germline V gene, CDR1 is SGHRS and CDR2 is YFSETQ. Losses at the gene ends were 0 bases for V and 4 bases for J; bases not matched to a gene: 8. CDR3 protein: CASSLDWREGSYEQYV. CDR3 DNA: TGCGCCAGCAGCTTGGATTGGCGGGAGGGATCTTACGAGCAGTACGTC.

V and J are TRBV29-1 and TRBJ2-3; D is ambiguous. Germline loops: CDR1 SQVTM, CDR2 ANQGSEA. The CDR3 loop spans 14 amino acids. Trimming cost V 4 bases and J 1 base, with 12 bases left between them. CDR3 in amino acids: CSVGARHRTDTQYF. DNA for the CDR3: TGCAGCGTTGGTGCCCGACACCGCACAGATACGCAGTATTTT.